This T cell receptor beta chain was captured by sequencing in a study of T-cell reconstitution after alpha-beta-depleted transplantation in children. The CDR3 is made up of 12 amino acids. The V gene's germline CDR1 is SQVTM and CDR2 ANQGSEA. Losses at the gene ends were 7 bases for V and 6 bases for J; bases not matched to a gene: 4. Preparation of the TCRbeta library used unique molecular identifiers. TCRdb called the PCR reads again in MiXCR, with one record for every CDR3 protein. The sample holds 500,000 to 600,000 distinct CDR3 sequences; approximately 32% are singletons and the top ten take roughly 2.5%.

The TCR comes from a human donor who donated a stem cell graft to a child with aplastic anemia. The chain is built from TRBV29-1 and TRBJ2-1; TRBD2 matches 9 bases. This specimen consisted of PBMCs from the stem cell graft donor, obtained from the stem cell graft. The CDR3 reads CSAMTSGNEQFF. DNA for the CDR3: TGCAGCGCCATGACTAGCGGCAATGAGCAGTTCTTC.